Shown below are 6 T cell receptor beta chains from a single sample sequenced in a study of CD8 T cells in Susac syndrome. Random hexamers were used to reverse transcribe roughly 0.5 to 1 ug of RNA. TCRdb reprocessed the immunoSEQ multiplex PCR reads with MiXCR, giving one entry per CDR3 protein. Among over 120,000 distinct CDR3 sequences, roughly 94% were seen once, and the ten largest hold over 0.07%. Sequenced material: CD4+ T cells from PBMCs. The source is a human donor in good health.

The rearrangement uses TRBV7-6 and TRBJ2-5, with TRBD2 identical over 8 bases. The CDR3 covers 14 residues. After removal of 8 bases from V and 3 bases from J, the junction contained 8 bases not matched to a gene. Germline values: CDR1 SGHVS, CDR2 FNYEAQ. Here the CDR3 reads CASSGGSREETQYF. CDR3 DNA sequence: TGTGCCAGCTCGGGAGGGTCCAGGGAAGAGACCCAGTACTTC.

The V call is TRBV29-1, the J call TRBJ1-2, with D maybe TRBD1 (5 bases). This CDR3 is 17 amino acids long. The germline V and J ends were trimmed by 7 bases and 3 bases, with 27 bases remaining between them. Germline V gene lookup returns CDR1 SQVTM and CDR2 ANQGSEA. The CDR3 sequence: CSDPPPGLLHLHYGYTF. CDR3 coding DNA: TGCAGCGATCCACCTCCGGGACTCCTCCACCTTCACTATGGCTACACCTTC.

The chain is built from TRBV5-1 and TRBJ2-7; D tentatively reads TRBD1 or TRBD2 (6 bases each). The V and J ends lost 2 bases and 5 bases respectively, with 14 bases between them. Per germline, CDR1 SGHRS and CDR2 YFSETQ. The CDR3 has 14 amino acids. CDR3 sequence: CASSFRDGGDEQYF. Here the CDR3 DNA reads TGCGCCAGCAGCTTCCGGGACGGGGGCGACGAGCAGTACTTC.

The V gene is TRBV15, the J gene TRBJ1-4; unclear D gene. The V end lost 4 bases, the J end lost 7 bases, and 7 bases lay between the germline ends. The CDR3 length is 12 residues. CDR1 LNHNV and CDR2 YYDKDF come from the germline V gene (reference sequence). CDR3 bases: TGTGCCACCAGCACAGCGGTTGAAAAACTGTTTTTT. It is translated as CATSTAVEKLFF.

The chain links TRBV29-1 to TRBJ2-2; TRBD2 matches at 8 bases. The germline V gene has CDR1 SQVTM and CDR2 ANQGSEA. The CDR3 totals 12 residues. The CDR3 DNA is TGCGGGGCGGGGGGGAACACCGGGGAGCTGTTTTTT. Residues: CGAGGNTGELFF.

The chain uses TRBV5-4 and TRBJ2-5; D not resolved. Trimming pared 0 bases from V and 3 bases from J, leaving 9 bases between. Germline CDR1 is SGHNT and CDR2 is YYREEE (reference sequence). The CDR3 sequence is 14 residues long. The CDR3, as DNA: TGTGCCAGCAGCTTGGTGGGAAACGAAGAGACCCAGTACTTC. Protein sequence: CASSLVGNEETQYF. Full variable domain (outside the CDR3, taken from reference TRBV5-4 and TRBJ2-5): ETGVTQSPTHLIKTRGQQVTLRCSSQSGHNTVSWYQQALGQGPQFIFQYYREEENGRGNFPPRFSGLQFPNYSSELNVNALELDDSALYLCASSLVGNEETQYFGPGTRLLVL.